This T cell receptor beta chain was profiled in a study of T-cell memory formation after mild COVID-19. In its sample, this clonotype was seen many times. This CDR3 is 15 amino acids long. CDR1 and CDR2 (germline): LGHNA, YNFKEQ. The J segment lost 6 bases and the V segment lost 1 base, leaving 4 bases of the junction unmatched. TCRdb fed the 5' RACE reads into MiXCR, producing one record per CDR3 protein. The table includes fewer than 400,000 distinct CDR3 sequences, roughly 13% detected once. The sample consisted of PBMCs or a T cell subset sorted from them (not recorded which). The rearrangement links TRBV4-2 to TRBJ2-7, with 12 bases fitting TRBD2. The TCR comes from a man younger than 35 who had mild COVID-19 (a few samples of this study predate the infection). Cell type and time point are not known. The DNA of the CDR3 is TGTGCCAGCAGCCAAGGGACTAGCGGGGCTGGCGAGCAGTACTTC. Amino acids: CASSQGTSGAGEQYF.